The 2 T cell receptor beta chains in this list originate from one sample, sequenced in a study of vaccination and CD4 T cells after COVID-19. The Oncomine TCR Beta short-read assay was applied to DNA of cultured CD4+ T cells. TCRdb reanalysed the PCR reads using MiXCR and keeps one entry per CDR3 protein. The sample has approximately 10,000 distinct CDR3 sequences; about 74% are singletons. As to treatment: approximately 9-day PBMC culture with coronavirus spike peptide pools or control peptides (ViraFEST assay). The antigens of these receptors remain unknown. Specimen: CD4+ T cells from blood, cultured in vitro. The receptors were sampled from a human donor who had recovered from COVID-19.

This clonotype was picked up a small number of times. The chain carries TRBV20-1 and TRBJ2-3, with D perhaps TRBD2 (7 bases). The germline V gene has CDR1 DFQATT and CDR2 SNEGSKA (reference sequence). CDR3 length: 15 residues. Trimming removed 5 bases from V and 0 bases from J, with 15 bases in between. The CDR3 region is CSAHKGGASTDTQYF. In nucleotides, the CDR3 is TGCAGTGCTCATAAAGGGGGGGCTAGCACAGATACGCAGTATTTT.

The CDR3 DNA follows: TGCAGTGCTGATGGGACAGGCAATTACCAAGAGACCCAGTACTTC. Translation gives CSADGTGNYQETQYF. The chain couples TRBV20-1 to TRBJ2-5; 8 nucleotides agree with TRBD1. This CDR3 is 15 amino acids long. The germline V gene encodes CDR1 DFQATT and CDR2 SNEGSKA (reference sequence). V shed 5 bases, J shed 0 bases, and the junction held 8 bases outside the gene matches.